Presented here are 12 T cell receptor beta chains from one specimen sequenced in a study of T cell responses to AZD1222 COVID-19 vaccine. TCRdb's copy holds only in-frame clones and misses some; the assay was immunoSEQ multiplex PCR. Altogether approximately 150,000 clones are present, about 90% being singletons, with the ten largest covering over 1.5%. Sequenced here: peripheral blood, sampled on day 0 of AZD1222 vaccination. The receptors derive from an adult in good health.

J is TRBJ1-1 and V is TRBV27; TRBD1 aligns across 12 bases. Germline lookup yields CDR1 MNHEY and CDR2 SMNVEV (reference sequence). This CDR3 is built from 16 residues. Losses at the gene ends were 1 base for V and 5 bases for J; bases not matched to a gene: 5. The CDR3 here is CASSLWGQGAKTEAFF. The DNA of the CDR3 is TGTGCCAGCAGTTTATGGGGACAGGGGGCAAAGACTGAAGCTTTCTTT.

The chain recombines TRBV7-2 with TRBJ1-6; D is perhaps TRBD1 (6 bases). Per the germline V gene, CDR1 is SGHTA and CDR2 is FQGNSA. The CDR3 loop spans 14 amino acids. The V and J ends lost 1 base and 9 bases respectively, with 10 bases between them. The CDR3 here is CASSLDGGGSPLHF. The CDR3 coding sequence is TGTGCCAGCAGCTTAGACGGGGGCGGTTCACCCCTCCACTTT.

The chain uses TRBV5-1 and TRBJ1-3; a weak D match, TRBD1 (5 bases). Deletions cut 0 bases from V and 4 bases from J, with 14 bases between. Germline V gene sequence: CDR1 SGHRS, CDR2 YFSETQ. The CDR3 consists of 16 residues. The CDR3 here is CASSLATLGTGNTIYF. CDR3 in DNA: TGCGCCAGCAGCTTGGCCACCCTAGGGACGGGAAACACCATATATTTT.

This clone was seen only once. The chain is built from TRBV28 and TRBJ1-5; D is possibly TRBD1 (5 bases). The CDR3 is 13 amino acids. Trimming left V 11 bases short and J 6 bases short, with 17 bases between. CDR1 and CDR2 from the germline V gene are MDHEN and SYDVKM. CDR3 DNA: TGTGCCTTCGCGTCGGGGGGGAGTCAGCCCCAGCATTTT. Protein product: CAFASGGSQPQHF.

In the case of this clone: Other nucleotide sequences in the sample specify the same CDR3. The chain employs TRBV12-3 or TRBV12-4 and TRBJ2-7, with 7 bases fitting TRBD1. Germline trimming cut 3 bases from V and 4 bases from J; bases unmatched to any gene: 3. The CDR3 is 13 residues long. CDR3 bases: TGTGCCAGCAGTTTGGGACAGTCATACGAGCAGTACTTC. This encodes CASSLGQSYEQYF.

The CDR3 DNA reads TGCGCCAGCAGCCCAGAGGGCGGACCCTATGGCTACACCTTC. Protein sequence: CASSPEGGPYGYTF. The rearrangement joins TRBV4-3 to TRBJ1-2; no clear D. Per germline, CDR1 LGHNA and CDR2 YSLEER. The CDR3 extends over 14 amino acids. V was shortened by 4 bases and J by 4 bases, with 13 bases between the two germline ends.

The chain links TRBV11-2 to TRBJ2-5, with D perhaps matching TRBD1 or TRBD2 (5 bases each). V was trimmed by 5 bases and J by 1 base, leaving 8 bases between them. Germline V gene lookup returns CDR1 SGHAT and CDR2 FQNNGV. The CDR3 consists of 13 residues. This chain's CDR3 is CASSRDLQETQYF. The CDR3 DNA reads TGTGCCAGCAGCCGGGACCTCCAAGAGACCCAGTACTTC. Full variable domain (remainder filled in from reference TRBV11-2 and TRBJ2-5): EAGVAQSPRYKIIEKRQSVAFWCNPISGHATLYWYQQILGQGPKLLIQFQNNGVVDDSQLPKDRFSAERLKGVDSTLKIQPAKLEDSAVYLCASSRDLQETQYFGPGTRLLVL.

V usage is TRBV6-6 and J usage is TRBJ1-3; TRBD1 matches at 9 bases. The CDR3 covers 16 residues. Trimming took 4 bases from V and 0 from J; bases not matched to a gene: 4. CDR1 and CDR2 (germline): MNHNY, SVGAGI (reference sequence). The CDR3 loop is CASSSGQGSSGNTIYF. CDR3 coding DNA: TGTGCCAGCAGTTCAGGACAGGGGAGCTCTGGAAACACCATATATTTT.

This rearrangement joins TRBV27 to TRBJ1-5; possibly TRBD1 for D (6 bases). CDR1 is MNHEY and CDR2 is SMNVEV in the germline V gene (reference sequence). Trimming took 4 bases from V and 3 from J, leaving 13 bases between them. The CDR3 is 15 residues long. The CDR3 reads CASSSLDRNNQPQHF. The CDR3 DNA sequence: TGTGCCAGCAGTTCACTAGACAGGAACAATCAGCCCCAGCATTTT.

This clone appeared once. The J gene is TRBJ1-4, the V gene TRBV10-3; weak D call: TRBD1 (6 bases). The CDR3 extends over 17 amino acids. V was shortened by 0 bases and J by 8 bases, with 19 bases between the two germline ends. The germline V gene has CDR1 ENHRY and CDR2 SYGVKD. CDR3 DNA sequence: TGTGCCATCAGTGAGTCTCCACCCGGGGGCGCTGGGGAAAAACTGTTTTTT. The encoded protein is CAISESPPGGAGEKLFF.

This clone was detected a few times. J is TRBJ1-3 and V is TRBV28, with unresolved D. V lost 5 bases and J 0 bases, leaving 14 bases between the germline ends. Per the germline V gene, CDR1 is MDHEN and CDR2 is SYDVKM. The CDR3 contains 16 residues. The CDR3 region is CASSPGGEASGNTIYF. Written as DNA, the CDR3 is TGTGCCAGCAGTCCCGGTGGCGAAGCCTCTGGAAACACCATATATTTT.

The V gene is TRBV25-1, the J gene TRBJ2-3; no reliable D call. This CDR3 is 13 amino acids long. Per germline, CDR1 MGHDK and CDR2 SYGVNS. Trimming pared 4 bases from V and 0 bases from J, leaving 5 bases between. The CDR3 coding sequence is TGTGCCAGCAGTGTCGCTAGCACAGATACGCAGTATTTT. Translation gives CASSVASTDTQYF.